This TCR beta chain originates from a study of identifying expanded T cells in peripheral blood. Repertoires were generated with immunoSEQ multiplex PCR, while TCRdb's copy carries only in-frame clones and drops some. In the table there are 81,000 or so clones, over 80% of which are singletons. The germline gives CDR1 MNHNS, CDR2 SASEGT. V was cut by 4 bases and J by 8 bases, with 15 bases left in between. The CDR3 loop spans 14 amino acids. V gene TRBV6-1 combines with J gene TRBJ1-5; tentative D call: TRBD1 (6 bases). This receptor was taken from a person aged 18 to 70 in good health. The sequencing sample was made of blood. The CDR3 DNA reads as TGTGCCAGCAGTGGGACAGTGCAGATCAAGCCCCAGCATTTT. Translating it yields CASSGTVQIKPQHF.